These 8 T cell receptor beta chains share one sample of origin, sequenced in a study of blood T cell repertoires in COVID-19. Using immunoSEQ multiplex PCR, the repertoire was profiled, and TCRdb retains in-frame clones only, with some absent. Of roughly 210,000 clones in the sample, around 86% were seen once. What was sequenced was PBMCs or T cells enriched from blood (not recorded which). These receptors originate from a man aged 25 to 40 in a cohort exposed to, infected with or recovered from COVID-19 (not recorded which).

This chain links TRBV11-3 with TRBJ2-2, with D possibly TRBD2 on 6 matching bases. The CDR3 is 18 residues long. V lost 5 bases, J lost 6 bases, and 25 bases lay in between. The germline gives CDR1 SGHNT, CDR2 YENEEA. The CDR3 coding sequence is TGTGCCAGCAGCATTTATATAGGCGGGAATTCTTCCCCCGGGGAGCTGTTTTTT. This gives the protein CASSIYIGGNSSPGELFF.

This clone showed up just once. V gene TRBV9 combines with J gene TRBJ2-7, with a weak D call TRBD1 (6 bases). Germline V gives CDR1 SGDLS, CDR2 YYNGEE. Trimming left V 4 bases short and J 5 bases short, with 19 bases between. This CDR3 has 15 residues. CDR3 sequence: CASSLGGVPLDEQYF. DNA for the CDR3: TGTGCCAGCAGCCTTGGGGGCGTTCCCCTGGACGAGCAGTACTTC.

This clone was seen many times. With a much larger clone just one base away, this may be a read error. The V and J genes are TRBV7-2 and TRBJ2-7; 11 nucleotides match TRBD2. Germline lookup yields CDR1 SGHTA and CDR2 FQGNSA. The CDR3 loop spans 14 amino acids. V was pared by 5 bases and J by 3 bases, with 3 bases of the junction left unmatched. Written as DNA, the CDR3 is TGTGCCAGCAGCCCCGGGACTAGCGGCTACGAGCAGTACTTC. This sequence encodes CASSPGTSGYEQYF.

This chain connects TRBV13 to TRBJ2-7; a weak D match, TRBD1 (7 bases). Trimming removed 6 bases from V and 3 bases from J, with 12 bases in between. The CDR3 totals 13 residues. Germline-derived CDR1 and CDR2 are PRHDT and FYEKMQ (reference sequence). This chain's CDR3 is CASRRQGLYEQYF. As DNA, the CDR3 is TGTGCCAGCAGACGACAGGGACTCTACGAGCAGTACTTC.

The chain recombines TRBV28 with TRBJ2-3; TRBD1 might be the D (5 bases). Germline CDR1 is MDHEN and CDR2 is SYDVKM. This CDR3 has 14 amino acids. V shed 7 bases and J shed 2 bases, with 13 bases lying between them. CDR3 region: CASTEDGATDTQYF. Here the CDR3 DNA reads TGTGCCAGCACAGAAGATGGGGCCACAGATACGCAGTATTTT.

The rearrangement uses TRBV27 and TRBJ1-6; D gene uncertain. Germline loops: CDR1 MNHEY, CDR2 SMNVEV (reference sequence). V was shortened by 4 bases and J by 0 bases, with 16 bases between the two germline ends. The CDR3 has 18 residues. The CDR3 spells CASSWKVPRSSYNSPLHF. CDR3 DNA sequence: TGTGCCAGCAGTTGGAAGGTCCCTAGAAGCTCCTATAATTCACCCCTCCACTTT.

CDR3 residues: CASSLERVLGTDTQYF. The CDR3 coding sequence is TGTGCCAGCAGCTTGGAAAGGGTACTAGGGACAGATACGCAGTATTTT. V usage is TRBV5-8 and J usage is TRBJ2-3; maybe TRBD2 (5 bases). The V gene's germline CDR1 is SGHTS and CDR2 YDEGEE. Between the trimmed V and J ends, which lost 0 bases and 3 bases, there was a span of 14 bases. CDR3 length equals 16 residues.

The V call is TRBV5-4, the J call TRBJ2-5; 13 nucleotides match TRBD2. Germline V gives CDR1 SGHNT, CDR2 YYREEE (reference sequence). V shed 3 bases, J shed 4 bases, and the junction held 3 bases outside the gene matches. The CDR3 is 15 amino acids. The CDR3: CASSSGTSGTETQYF. CDR3 nucleotides: TGTGCCAGCAGCTCGGGGACTAGCGGGACAGAGACCCAGTACTTC.